What follows are 15 T cell receptor beta chains derived from one specimen sequenced in a study of cytomegalovirus exposure and HLA in healthy donors. The PCR was carried out with 60 Vbeta primers and 13 Jbeta primers. Profiled with immunoSEQ multiplex PCR; TCRdb holds only in-frame clones, not every one. This sample's table reports some 110,000 clones. The sample consisted of PBMCs. Receptor source: a man aged 40-55 years in good health and CMV-seropositive.

The chain uses TRBV7-6 and TRBJ2-5, with D perhaps matching TRBD1 (6 bases). V lost 6 bases and J lost 0, with 14 bases in between. This CDR3 comprises 15 residues. The V gene's germline CDR1 is SGHVS and CDR2 FNYEAQ. DNA for the CDR3: TGTGCCAGCAGGGACAGCAACTCAAACCAAGAGACCCAGTACTTC. This sequence encodes CASRDSNSNQETQYF.

The V call is TRBV29-1, the J call TRBJ2-7, with 7 bases that match TRBD2. Germline CDR1 SQVTM, CDR2 ANQGSEA. Losses at the gene ends were 7 bases for V and 2 bases for J; bases not matched to a gene: 17. This CDR3 region has 16 residues. This CDR3 is CSAVGAGVTLPYEQYF. The CDR3 bases are TGCAGCGCCGTAGGGGCGGGGGTGACACTTCCCTACGAGCAGTACTTC.

The V call is TRBV9, the J call TRBJ2-1; 8 bases match TRBD2. The CDR3 contains 18 residues. With 0 bases clipped from V and 6 bases from J, the junction kept 14 bases outside the gene matches. Germline V gene lookup returns CDR1 SGDLS and CDR2 YYNGEE. The CDR3 here is CASSVGPAGVPLGNEQFF. CDR3 nucleotides: TGTGCCAGCAGCGTAGGGCCAGCGGGAGTTCCCTTGGGCAATGAGCAGTTCTTC. Together with reference TRBV9 and TRBJ2-1, the CDR3 gives the full variable domain: DSGVTQTPKHLITATGQRVTLRCSPRSGDLSVYWYQQSLDQGLQFLIQYYNGEERAKGNILERFSAQQFPDLHSELNLSSLELGDSALYFCASSVGPAGVPLGNEQFFGPGTRLTVL.

The chain employs TRBV11-2 and TRBJ1-1; a weak D match, TRBD1 (5 bases). Trimming took off 0 bases at V and 4 bases at J, with 15 bases between the two ends. CDR1 is SGHAT, CDR2 FQNNGV, per germline. The CDR3 loop spans 16 amino acids. The CDR3 coding sequence is TGTGCCAGCAGCTTAGATCCTGTTAGGGGCCTCACTGAAGCTTTCTTT. As protein: CASSLDPVRGLTEAFF.

The rearrangement uses TRBV28 and TRBJ2-1; 12 bases map to TRBD2. CDR1 and CDR2 (germline): MDHEN, SYDVKM. V lost 6 bases to trimming and J lost 3 bases; unmatched junction nucleotides: 3. This CDR3 has 15 residues. CDR3 bases: TGTGCCAGCAGAAGGACTAGCGGGATCTACAATGAGCAGTTCTTC. Translation gives CASRRTSGIYNEQFF.

This chain links TRBV9 with TRBJ2-2; 8 bases fit TRBD1. This CDR3 is 19 amino acids long. J was trimmed by 1 base and V by 2 bases; bases with no gene match: 13. CDR1 is SGDLS, CDR2 YYNGEE, per germline. The CDR3 DNA reads TGTGCCAGCAGCGTCTCCACCCTCCAGGGGGCGCAGAACACCGGGGAGCTGTTTTTT. Encoded protein: CASSVSTLQGAQNTGELFF.

This chain connects TRBV19 to TRBJ2-1; a possible D gene is TRBD2 (7 bases). Germline CDR1 reads LNHDA; CDR2 reads SQIVND (reference sequence). CDR3 length: 18 residues. Trimming left V 3 bases short and J 6 bases short, with 24 bases between. For the CDR3, the DNA is TGTGCCAGTAGTATCCAAAGTCTGGCGGGGAGGGGGGGCAATGAGCAGTTCTTC. Protein: CASSIQSLAGRGGNEQFF.

This sequence joins TRBV4-3 and TRBJ2-3, with 9 bases identical to TRBD2. From germline, CDR1 is LGHNA and CDR2 YSLEER. J gave up 0 bases and V 5 bases, and 6 bases lay outside the gene matches. CDR3 length equals 16 residues. Here the CDR3 reads CASSSRLAESTDTQYF. CDR3 nucleotide sequence: TGCGCCAGCAGCTCGAGACTAGCGGAGAGCACAGATACGCAGTATTTT.

V usage is TRBV5-1 and J usage is TRBJ2-5, with D perhaps TRBD2 (5 bases). Germline-derived CDR1 and CDR2 are SGHRS and YFSETQ. This CDR3 is built from 12 residues. Trimming shortened V by 4 bases and J by 2 bases, and 6 bases separated the two germline ends. The CDR3 DNA reads as TGCGCCAGCAGCCCGGGACAAGAGACCCAGTACTTC. Its translation: CASSPGQETQYF.

The CDR3 bases are TGTGCCAGCAGCTTAGCCCCAGCGGTCGTAGGCACCGGGGAGCTGTTTTTT. Translating it yields CASSLAPAVVGTGELFF. The chain employs TRBV7-2 and TRBJ2-2; D might be TRBD2 (5 bases). The CDR3 spans 17 residues. Per the germline V gene, CDR1 is SGHTA and CDR2 is FQGNSA. Trimming left V 0 bases short and J 4 bases short, with 15 bases between. The full variable domain, its missing parts supplied by reference TRBV7-2 and TRBJ2-2, is GAGVSQSPSNKVTEKGKDVELRCDPISGHTALYWYRQSLGQGLEFLIYFQGNSAPDKSGLPSDRFSAERTGGSVSTLTIQRTQQEDSAVYLCASSLAPAVVGTGELFFGEGSRLTVL.

The CDR3 sequence: CAWSGGPDRGRWNTEAFF. Here the CDR3 DNA reads TGTGCCTGGAGTGGGGGTCCGGACAGGGGGCGGTGGAACACTGAAGCTTTCTTT. The rearrangement uses TRBV30 and TRBJ1-1; 11 positions agree with TRBD1. V gave up 1 base and J gave up 1 base; unmatched junction bases: 11. Germline-derived CDR1 and CDR2 are GTSNPN and SVGIG (reference sequence). The CDR3 runs to 18 residues. The full variable domain, with the rest looked up from reference TRBV30 and TRBJ1-1, is SQTIHQWPATLVQPVGSPLSLECTVEGTSNPNLYWYRQAAGRGLQLLFYSVGIGQISSEVPQNLSASRPQDRQFILSSKKLLLSDSGFYLCAWSGGPDRGRWNTEAFFGQGTRLTVV.

The chain is built from TRBV28 and TRBJ2-6; TRBD2 is a possible D gene (6 bases). Germline CDR1 reads MDHEN; CDR2 reads SYDVKM. This CDR3 spans 15 amino acids. Trimming left V 3 bases short and J 0 bases short, with 6 bases between. CDR3 sequence: CASSLGLSGANVLTF. The CDR3 coding sequence is TGTGCCAGCAGTTTGGGACTCTCTGGGGCCAACGTCCTGACTTTC.

This chain uses TRBV15 with TRBJ2-3, with TRBD2 matching over 11 bases. CDR1 is LNHNV and CDR2 is YYDKDF in the germline V gene (reference sequence). The CDR3 totals 17 residues. The J segment lost 3 bases and the V segment lost 0 bases, leaving 5 bases of the junction unmatched. The CDR3 protein is CATSRESLAGATDTQYF. The DNA for the CDR3 is TGTGCCACCAGCAGAGAGTCACTAGCGGGAGCGACAGATACGCAGTATTTT. Together with reference TRBV15 and TRBJ2-3, the CDR3 gives the full variable domain: DAMVIQNPRYQVTQFGKPVTLSCSQTLNHNVMYWYQQKSSQAPKLLFHYYDKDFNNEADTPDNFQSRRPNTSFCFLDIRSPGLGDTAMYLCATSRESLAGATDTQYFGPGTRLTVL.

The chain uses TRBV7-6 and TRBJ2-5; 10 bases agree with TRBD1. Per germline, CDR1 SGHVS and CDR2 FNYEAQ. V shed 5 bases and J 5 bases; nucleotides not matched to a gene: 8. CDR3 length: 15 amino acids. The CDR3 DNA is TGTGCCAGCAGCCAGGGACAGGGGTTGCGGGAGACCCAGTACTTC. This codes for CASSQGQGLRETQYF.

The V gene is TRBV7-9, the J gene TRBJ2-7, with a tentative D call TRBD2 (7 bases). This CDR3 has 15 residues. The germline CDR1 and CDR2 sequences are SEHNR and FQNEAQ (reference sequence). V was pared by 5 bases and J by 0 bases, with 14 bases between. CDR3 sequence (DNA): TGTGCCAGCAGCGGGGGGGGCGGGATCTCCTACGAGCAGTACTTC. Its translation: CASSGGGGISYEQYF. The whole variable domain, filled in from reference TRBV7-9 and TRBJ2-7, reads DTGVSQNPRHKITKRGQNVTFRCDPISEHNRLYWYRQTLGQGPEFLTYFQNEAQLEKSRLLSDRFSAERPKGSFSTLEIQRTEQGDSAMYLCASSGGGGISYEQYFGPGTRLTVT.